This TCR beta chain was found in a study of metastatic and nonmetastatic thyroid tumors. Study in general: Repertoire comparison spanned blood and tumor or nodule tissue of malignant and benign thyroid patients.

TCRdb re-clonotyped the PCR reads through MiXCR. The repertoire holds roughly 19,000 clones, with about 24% as singletons. This clone was counted many times. Its antigen is as yet unknown. Study findings and constraints: Patients with malignant thyroid tumors reportedly had significantly higher TCR beta diversity than those with benign nodules, in blood and tumor.

Before thyroid surgery, none of the patients had received any treatment. The clonotype was recovered from a female donor with papillary thyroid cancer or a benign thyroid nodule (not recorded which). Some clones in this sample may be carry-over from other donors' samples. The sequencing input was tumor tissue.

CDR3 region: CASGFASGRAPYNEQFF. The CDR3, as DNA: TGTGCTAGTGGTTTCGCTAGCGGGAGGGCCCCCTACAATGAGCAGTTCTTC. The chain couples TRBV12-5 to TRBJ2-1; 12 nucleotides align to TRBD2. V shed 3 bases and J 2 bases; nucleotides not matched to a gene: 5. Per germline, CDR1 LGHNT and CDR2 FRNRAP. CDR3 length: 17 amino acids.